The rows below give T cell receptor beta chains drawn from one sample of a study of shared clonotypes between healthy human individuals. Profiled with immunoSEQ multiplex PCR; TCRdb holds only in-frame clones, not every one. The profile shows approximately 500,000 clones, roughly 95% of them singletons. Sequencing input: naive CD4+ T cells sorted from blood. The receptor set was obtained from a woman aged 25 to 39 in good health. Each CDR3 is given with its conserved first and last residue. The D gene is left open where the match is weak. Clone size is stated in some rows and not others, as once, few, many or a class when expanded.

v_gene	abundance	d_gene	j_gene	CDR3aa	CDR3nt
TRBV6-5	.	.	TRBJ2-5	CASSYEGAQYF	TGTGCCAGCAGTTACGAAGGGGCCCAGTACTTC
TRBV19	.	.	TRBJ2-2	CASNLLRTGELFF	TGTGCCAGTAACCTACTCCGAACCGGGGAGCTGTTTTTT
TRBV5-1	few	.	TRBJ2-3	CASSFTDTQYF	TGCGCCAGCAGCTTCACAGATACGCAGTATTTT
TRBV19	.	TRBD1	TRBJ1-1	CASSIRDRGGGTEAFF	TGTGCCAGTAGTATAAGGGACAGGGGCGGAGGGACTGAAGCTTTCTTT
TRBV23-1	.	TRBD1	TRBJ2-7	CASIIRPGGRDRGRYEQYF	TGCGCCAGCATTATAAGGCCGGGGGGGCGGGACAGGGGGCGGTACGAGCAGTACTTC
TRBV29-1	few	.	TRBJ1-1	CSGRENTEAFF	TGCAGCGGACGGGAGAACACTGAAGCTTTCTTT
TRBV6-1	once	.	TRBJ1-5	CAITGIPHQPQHF	TGTGCCATCACAGGGATCCCCCATCAGCCCCAGCATTTT
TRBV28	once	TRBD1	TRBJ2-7	CASSLDRALFEQYF	TGTGCCAGCAGCCTGGACAGGGCCCTCTTCGAGCAGTACTTC
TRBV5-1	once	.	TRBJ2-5	CARPRTGFLLETQYF	TGCGCCAGACCCCGAACAGGGTTCCTCTTAGAGACCCAGTACTTC
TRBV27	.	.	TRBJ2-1	CASSPPVGFEQFF	TGTGCCAGCAGTCCCCCCGTCGGATTTGAGCAGTTCTTC
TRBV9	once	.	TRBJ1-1	CASSVTVQAFMNTEAFF	TGTGCCAGCAGCGTGACTGTTCAGGCCTTTATGAACACTGAAGCTTTCTTT
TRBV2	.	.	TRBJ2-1	CASLLYRDEQFF	TGTGCCAGCCTACTGTATAGAGATGAGCAGTTCTTC
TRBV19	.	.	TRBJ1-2	CASKFRVGANYGYTF	TGTGCCAGTAAATTCAGGGTGGGAGCTAACTATGGCTACACCTTC
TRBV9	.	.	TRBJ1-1	CASSADGVNTEAFF	TGTGCCAGCAGCGCCGACGGGGTGAACACTGAAGCTTTCTTT
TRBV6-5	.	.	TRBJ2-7	CASSYLGERYF	TGTGCCAGCAGTTATTTGGGGGAACGGTACTTC
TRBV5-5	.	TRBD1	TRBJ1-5	CASSVTGTANQPQHF	TGTGCCAGCAGCGTTACCGGGACAGCAAATCAGCCCCAGCATTTT
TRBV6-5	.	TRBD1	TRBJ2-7	CASTPGQGAYEQYF	TGTGCCAGCACCCCTGGACAGGGAGCTTACGAGCAGTACTTC
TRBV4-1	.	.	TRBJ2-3	CASSQVGDYTDTQYF	TGCGCCAGCAGCCAAGTGGGGGATTACACAGATACGCAGTATTTT
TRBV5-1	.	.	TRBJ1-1	CASSAGTAARAVPMNTEAFF	TGCGCCAGCAGCGCCGGGACTGCAGCGCGCGCTGTCCCCATGAACACTGAAGCTTTCTTT
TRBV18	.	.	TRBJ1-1	CASSLRPQNTEAFF	TGTGCCAGCTCATTAAGGCCCCAGAACACTGAAGCTTTCTTT
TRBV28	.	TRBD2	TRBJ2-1	CASSLEASGRRGQFF	TGTGCCAGCAGTTTAGAGGCTAGCGGGAGAAGAGGGCAGTTCTTC
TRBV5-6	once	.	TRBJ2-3	CASSSGYF	TGTGCCAGCAGCTCGGGGTATTTT
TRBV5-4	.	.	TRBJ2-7	CASSPQGGGGYEQYF	TGTGCCAGCAGCCCCCAGGGTGGGGGCGGGTACGAGCAGTACTTC
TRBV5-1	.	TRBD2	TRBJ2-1	CASSLTLAGAGEQFF	TGCGCCAGCAGCTTGACACTAGCGGGAGCAGGTGAGCAGTTCTTC
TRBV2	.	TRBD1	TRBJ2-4	CASSGQGQRSKNIQYF	TGTGCCAGCAGCGGACAGGGGCAGAGGTCCAAAAACATTCAGTACTTC
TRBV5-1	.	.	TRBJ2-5	CASSLNPGETQYF	TGCGCCAGCAGCTTGAACCCGGGGGAGACCCAGTACTTC
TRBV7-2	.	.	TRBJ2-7	CASSARQYYEQYF	TGTGCCAGCAGCGCCAGACAATACTACGAGCAGTACTTC
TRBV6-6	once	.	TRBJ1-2	CATMDGNYGYTF	TGTGCCACCATGGACGGAAACTATGGCTACACCTTC
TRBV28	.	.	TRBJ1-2	CASGQTNYGYTF	TGTGCCAGCGGACAGACTAACTATGGCTACACCTTC
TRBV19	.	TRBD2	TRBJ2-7	CASSVPGLAAPYEQYF	TGTGCCAGTAGTGTACCGGGACTAGCGGCCCCCTACGAGCAGTACTTC
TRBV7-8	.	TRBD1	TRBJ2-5	CASSPGTVQETQYF	TGTGCCAGCAGCCCAGGGACAGTTCAAGAGACCCAGTACTTC
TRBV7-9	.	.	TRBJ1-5	CASSLTAGEGGNQPQHF	TGTGCCAGCAGCCTTACAGCAGGGGAAGGGGGCAATCAGCCCCAGCATTTT
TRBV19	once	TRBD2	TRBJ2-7	CASKGRAGGPSEQYF	TGTGCCAGTAAAGGGCGAGCGGGAGGACCCAGCGAGCAGTACTTC
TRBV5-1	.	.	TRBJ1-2	CASSSVDRSYGYTF	TGCGCCAGCAGCTCCGTCGACAGGAGCTATGGCTACACCTTC
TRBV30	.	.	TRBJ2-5	CAWSVHSGEETQYF	TGTGCCTGGAGTGTACATAGCGGAGAAGAGACCCAGTACTTC
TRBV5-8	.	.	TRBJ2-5	CASSPGHTQETQYF	TGTGCCAGCAGCCCCGGGCATACGCAAGAGACCCAGTACTTC
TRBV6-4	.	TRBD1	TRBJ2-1	CASSARQGHMGNEQFF	TGTGCCAGCAGTGCCCGACAGGGACATATGGGCAATGAGCAGTTCTTC
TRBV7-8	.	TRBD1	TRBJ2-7	CASSLGDRGRGGYEQYF	TGTGCCAGCAGCTTAGGGGACAGGGGGCGAGGTGGCTACGAGCAGTACTTC
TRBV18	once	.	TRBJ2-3	CASSLLREVPTDTQYF	TGTGCCAGCTCCCTCCTGAGAGAAGTTCCCACAGATACGCAGTATTTT
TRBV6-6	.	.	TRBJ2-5	CASRMAGEETQYF	TGTGCCAGCAGAATGGCGGGTGAAGAGACCCAGTACTTC
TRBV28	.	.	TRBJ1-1	CASSPPPGSGTEAFF	TGTGCCAGCAGTCCACCCCCAGGGTCAGGCACTGAAGCTTTCTTT
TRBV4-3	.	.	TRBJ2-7	CASSQDLGDFYEQYF	TGCGCCAGCAGCCAAGATCTGGGGGACTTCTACGAGCAGTACTTC
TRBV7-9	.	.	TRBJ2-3	CASSPGLYTDTQYF	TGTGCCAGCAGCCCCGGACTATACACAGATACGCAGTATTTT
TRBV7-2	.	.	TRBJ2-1	CASSLNSGSHNEQFF	TGTGCCAGCAGCTTAAACTCCGGATCTCACAATGAGCAGTTCTTC
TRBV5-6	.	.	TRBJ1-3	CASSLGFKGNTIYF	TGTGCCAGCAGCTTGGGATTTAAAGGAAACACCATATATTTT